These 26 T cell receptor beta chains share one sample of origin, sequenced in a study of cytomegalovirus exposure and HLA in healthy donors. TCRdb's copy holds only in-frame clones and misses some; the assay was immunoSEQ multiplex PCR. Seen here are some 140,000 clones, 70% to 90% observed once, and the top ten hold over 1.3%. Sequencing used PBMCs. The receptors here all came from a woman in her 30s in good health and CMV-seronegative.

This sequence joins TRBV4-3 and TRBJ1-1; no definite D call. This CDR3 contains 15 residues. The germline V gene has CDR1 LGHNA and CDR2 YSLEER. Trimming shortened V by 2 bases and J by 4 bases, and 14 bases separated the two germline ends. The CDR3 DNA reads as TGCGCCAGCAGCCAATCGGCGGCAGCGGTCACTGAAGCTTTCTTT. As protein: CASSQSAAAVTEAFF.

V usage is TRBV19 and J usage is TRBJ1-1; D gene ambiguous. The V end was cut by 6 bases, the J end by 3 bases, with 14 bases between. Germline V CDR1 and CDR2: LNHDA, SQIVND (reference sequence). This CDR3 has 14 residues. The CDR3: CASRIQVGDTEAFF. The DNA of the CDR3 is TGTGCCAGTAGAATCCAGGTCGGGGACACTGAAGCTTTCTTT.

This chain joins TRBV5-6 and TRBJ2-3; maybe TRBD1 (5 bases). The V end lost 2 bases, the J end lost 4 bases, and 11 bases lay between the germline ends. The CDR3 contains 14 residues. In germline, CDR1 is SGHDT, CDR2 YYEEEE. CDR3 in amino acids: CASSFGRGSDTQYF. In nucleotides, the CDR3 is TGTGCCAGCAGCTTTGGTAGGGGTTCAGATACGCAGTATTTT.

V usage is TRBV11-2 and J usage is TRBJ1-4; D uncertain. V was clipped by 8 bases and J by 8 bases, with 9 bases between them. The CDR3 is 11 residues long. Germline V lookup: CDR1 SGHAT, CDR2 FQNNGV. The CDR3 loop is CASGHGEKLFF. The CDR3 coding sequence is TGTGCCAGCGGCCACGGGGAAAAACTGTTTTTT.

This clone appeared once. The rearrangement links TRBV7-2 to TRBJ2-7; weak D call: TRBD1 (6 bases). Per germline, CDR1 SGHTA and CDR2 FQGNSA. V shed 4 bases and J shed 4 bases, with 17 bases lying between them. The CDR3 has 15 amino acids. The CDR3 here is CASSSEQGSSYEQYF. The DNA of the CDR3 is TGTGCCAGCAGCTCGGAACAGGGAAGTAGTTACGAGCAGTACTTC.

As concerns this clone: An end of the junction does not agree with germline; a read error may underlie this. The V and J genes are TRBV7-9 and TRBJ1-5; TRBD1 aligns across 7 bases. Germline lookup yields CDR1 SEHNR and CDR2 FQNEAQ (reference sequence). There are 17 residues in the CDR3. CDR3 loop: CASSATRQGGSNQPQHF. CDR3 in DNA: TGTGCCAGCAGCGCCACTCGACAGGGTGGCTCTAATCAGCCTCAGCATTTT.

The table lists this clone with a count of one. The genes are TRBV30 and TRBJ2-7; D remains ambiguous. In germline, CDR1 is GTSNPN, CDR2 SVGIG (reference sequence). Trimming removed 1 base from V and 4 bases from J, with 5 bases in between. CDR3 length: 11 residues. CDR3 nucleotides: TGTGCCTGGAGTGGTTCTTACGAGCAGTACTTC. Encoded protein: CAWSGSYEQYF.

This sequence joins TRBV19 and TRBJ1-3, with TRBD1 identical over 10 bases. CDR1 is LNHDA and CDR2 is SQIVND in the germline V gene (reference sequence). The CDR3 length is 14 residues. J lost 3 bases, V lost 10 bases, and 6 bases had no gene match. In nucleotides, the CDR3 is TGTGCCACAAGACAGGGGGCAAATGGAAACACCATATATTTT. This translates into CATRQGANGNTIYF.

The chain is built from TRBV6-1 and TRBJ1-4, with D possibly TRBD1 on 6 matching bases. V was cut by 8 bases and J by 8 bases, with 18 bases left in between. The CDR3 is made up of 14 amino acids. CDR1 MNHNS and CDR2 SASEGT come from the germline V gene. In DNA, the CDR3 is TGTGCCAGCTCCGGCCTGACAGGCTGGGAAAAACTGTTTTTT. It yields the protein CASSGLTGWEKLFF.

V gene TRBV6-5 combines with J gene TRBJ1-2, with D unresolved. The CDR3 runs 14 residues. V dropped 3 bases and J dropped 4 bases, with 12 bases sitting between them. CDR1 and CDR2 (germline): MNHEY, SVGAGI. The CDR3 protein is CASSYRQPGYGYTF. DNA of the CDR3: TGTGCCAGCAGTTATAGGCAACCGGGCTATGGCTACACCTTC.

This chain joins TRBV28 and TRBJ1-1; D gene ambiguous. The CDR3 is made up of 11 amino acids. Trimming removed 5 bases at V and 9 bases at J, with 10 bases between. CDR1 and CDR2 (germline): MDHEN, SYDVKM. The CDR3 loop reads CASSTLTKAFF. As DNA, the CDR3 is TGTGCCAGCAGTACACTGACAAAAGCTTTCTTT.

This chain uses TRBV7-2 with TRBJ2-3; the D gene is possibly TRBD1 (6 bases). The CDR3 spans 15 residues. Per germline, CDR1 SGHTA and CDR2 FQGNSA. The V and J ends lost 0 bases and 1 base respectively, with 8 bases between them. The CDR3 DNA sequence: TGTGCCAGCAGCTTAGCGGGGGCCGGCACAGATACGCAGTATTTT. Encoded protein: CASSLAGAGTDTQYF.

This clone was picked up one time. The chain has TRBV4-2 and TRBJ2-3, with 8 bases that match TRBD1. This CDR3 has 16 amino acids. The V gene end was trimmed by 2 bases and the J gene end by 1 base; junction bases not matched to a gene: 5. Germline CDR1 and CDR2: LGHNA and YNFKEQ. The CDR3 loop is CASSQSLTGGTDTQYF. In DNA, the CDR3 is TGTGCCAGCAGCCAAAGTTTGACAGGGGGCACAGATACGCAGTATTTT.

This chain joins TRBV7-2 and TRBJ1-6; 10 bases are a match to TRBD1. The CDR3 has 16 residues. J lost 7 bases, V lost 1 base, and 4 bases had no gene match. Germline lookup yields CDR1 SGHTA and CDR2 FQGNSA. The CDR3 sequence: CASSLGTGGSNSPLHF. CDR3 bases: TGTGCCAGCAGCTTAGGGACAGGGGGTTCGAATTCACCCCTCCACTTT.

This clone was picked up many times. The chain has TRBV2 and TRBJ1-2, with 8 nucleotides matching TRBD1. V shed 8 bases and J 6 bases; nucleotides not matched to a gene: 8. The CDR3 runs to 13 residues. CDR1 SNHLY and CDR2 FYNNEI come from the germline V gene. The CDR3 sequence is CASEGQGGDGYTF. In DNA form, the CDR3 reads TGTGCCAGCGAAGGACAGGGAGGTGATGGCTACACCTTC.

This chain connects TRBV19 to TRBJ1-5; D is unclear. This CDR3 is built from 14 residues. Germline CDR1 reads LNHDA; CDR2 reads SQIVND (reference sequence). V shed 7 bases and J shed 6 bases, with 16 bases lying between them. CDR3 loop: CASTLGRVGQPQHF. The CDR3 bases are TGTGCCAGTACCCTAGGCCGGGTCGGTCAGCCCCAGCATTTT. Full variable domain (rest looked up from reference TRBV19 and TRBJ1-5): DGGITQSPKYLFRKEGQNVTLSCEQNLNHDAMYWYRQDPGQGLRLIYYSQIVNDFQKGDIAEGYSVSREKKESFPLTVTSAQKNPTAFYLCASTLGRVGQPQHFGDGTRLSIL.

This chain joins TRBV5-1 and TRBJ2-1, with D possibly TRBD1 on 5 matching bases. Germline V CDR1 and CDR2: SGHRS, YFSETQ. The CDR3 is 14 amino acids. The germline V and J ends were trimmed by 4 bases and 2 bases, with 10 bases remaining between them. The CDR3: CASSIDRTYNEQFF. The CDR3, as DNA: TGCGCCAGCAGCATAGACAGAACCTACAATGAGCAGTTCTTC.

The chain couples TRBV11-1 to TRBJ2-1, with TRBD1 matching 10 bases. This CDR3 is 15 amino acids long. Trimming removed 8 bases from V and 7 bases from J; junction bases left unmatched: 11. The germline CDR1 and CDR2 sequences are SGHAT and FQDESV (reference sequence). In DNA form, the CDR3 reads TGTGCCAGCCGCCGGGTGGGACAGGGGTCGAATGAGCAGTTCTTC. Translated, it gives CASRRVGQGSNEQFF. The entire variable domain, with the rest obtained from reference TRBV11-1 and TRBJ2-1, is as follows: EAEVAQSPRYKITEKSQAVAFWCDPISGHATLYWYRQILGQGPELLVQFQDESVVDDSQLPKDRFSAERLKGVDSTLKIQPAELGDSAMYLCASRRVGQGSNEQFFGPGTRLTVL.

The CDR3 region is CASSLVGQNNEQFF. The CDR3 region has the DNA TGCGCCAGCAGCTTGGTGGGACAGAACAATGAGCAGTTCTTC. The rearrangement links TRBV5-1 to TRBJ2-1; 7 bases are a match to TRBD1. This CDR3 region has 14 residues. Germline-derived CDR1 and CDR2 are SGHRS and YFSETQ. V was clipped by 0 bases and J by 5 bases; unmatched bases: 2.

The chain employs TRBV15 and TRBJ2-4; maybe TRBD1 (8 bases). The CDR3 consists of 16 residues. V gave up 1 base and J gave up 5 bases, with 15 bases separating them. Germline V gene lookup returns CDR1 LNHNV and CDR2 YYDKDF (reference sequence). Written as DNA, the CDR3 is TGTGCCACCAGCAGAGGGGGCACAGGGGGGGAAAACATTCAGTACTTC. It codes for CATSRGGTGGENIQYF.

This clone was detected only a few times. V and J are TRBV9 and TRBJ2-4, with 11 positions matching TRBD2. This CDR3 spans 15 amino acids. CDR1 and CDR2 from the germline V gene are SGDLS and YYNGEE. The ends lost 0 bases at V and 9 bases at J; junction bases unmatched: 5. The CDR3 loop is CASSVDSGGASIQYF. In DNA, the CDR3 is TGTGCCAGCAGCGTAGATAGCGGGGGGGCCAGCATTCAGTACTTC.

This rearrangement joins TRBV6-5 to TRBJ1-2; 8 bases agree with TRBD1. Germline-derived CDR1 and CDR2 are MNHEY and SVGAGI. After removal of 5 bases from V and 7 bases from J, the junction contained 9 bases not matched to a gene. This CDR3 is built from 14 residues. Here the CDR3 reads CASSDRGQGSGYTF. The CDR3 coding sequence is TGTGCCAGCAGTGACCGCGGACAGGGCTCTGGCTACACCTTC.

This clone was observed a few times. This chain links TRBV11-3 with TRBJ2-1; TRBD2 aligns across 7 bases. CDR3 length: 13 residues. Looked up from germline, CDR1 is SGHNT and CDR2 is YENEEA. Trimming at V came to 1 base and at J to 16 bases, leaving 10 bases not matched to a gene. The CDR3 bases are TGTGCCAGCAGCTTAGCGGCGAGCGGGGTTAGATTCTTC. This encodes CASSLAASGVRFF.

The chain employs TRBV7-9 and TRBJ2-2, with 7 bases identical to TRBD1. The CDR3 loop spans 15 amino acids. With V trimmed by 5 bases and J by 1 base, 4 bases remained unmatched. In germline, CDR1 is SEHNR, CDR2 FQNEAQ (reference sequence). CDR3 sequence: CASSPRDRNTGELFF. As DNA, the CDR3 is TGTGCCAGCAGCCCCAGGGACAGGAACACCGGGGAGCTGTTTTTT.

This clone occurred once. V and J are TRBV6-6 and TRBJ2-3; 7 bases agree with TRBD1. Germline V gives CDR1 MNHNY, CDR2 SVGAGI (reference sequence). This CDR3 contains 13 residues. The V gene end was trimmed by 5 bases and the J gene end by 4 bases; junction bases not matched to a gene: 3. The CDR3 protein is CASSTTGADTQYF. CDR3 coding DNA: TGTGCCAGCAGTACCACAGGGGCAGATACGCAGTATTTT.

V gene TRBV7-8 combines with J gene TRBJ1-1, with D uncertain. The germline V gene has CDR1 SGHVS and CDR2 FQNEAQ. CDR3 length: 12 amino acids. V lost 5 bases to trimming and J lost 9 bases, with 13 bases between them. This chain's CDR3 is CASSPSGFQAFF. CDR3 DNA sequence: TGTGCCAGCAGCCCTAGTGGGTTCCAAGCTTTCTTT.